The rows below give T cell receptor beta chains drawn from one sample of a study of graft-versus-host responses after intestinal transplantation. The assay was immunoSEQ multiplex PCR, and TCRdb's table has in-frame clones only and misses some. The sample shows roughly 7,000 clones, 89% of them seen only once. The specimen comprised PBMCs, sampled 83 days after transplant. All receptors derive from a human patient who received an intestinal transplant, so some T cells may come from the graft donor. The CDR3 runs from the conserved cysteine through the conserved F or W. D genes are given only for firm matches. Clone size is shown for a subset of rows, as once, few, many or a class of expanded clone.

V gene: TRBV5-1; clone size: NA; J gene: TRBJ2-3; D gene: TRBD2; CDR3 DNA: TGCGCCAGCAGCGTGCCTGCAGCGGGGGGGGATACGCAGTATTTT; CDR3 protein: CASSVPAAGGDTQYF
V gene: TRBV4-2; clone size: few; J gene: TRBJ1-3; D gene: NA; CDR3 DNA: TGTGCCAGCAGCCAGGACAGAGGGGGATCCAACACCATATATTTT; CDR3 protein: CASSQDRGGSNTIYF
V gene: TRBV6-5; clone size: few; J gene: TRBJ2-5; D gene: NA; CDR3 DNA: TGTGCCAGCAAGAGGGGGGTGGGAGGGAAGACCCAGTACTTC; CDR3 protein: CASKRGVGGKTQYF
V gene: TRBV30; clone size: NA; J gene: TRBJ1-4; D gene: NA; CDR3 DNA: TGTGCCTGGAGTGTCCTAACGGGACGGGCAGGGCTTAATGAAAAACTGTTTTTT; CDR3 protein: CAWSVLTGRAGLNEKLFF
V gene: TRBV5-8; clone size: NA; J gene: TRBJ2-3; D gene: NA; CDR3 DNA: TGTGCCAGCAGCTTGGCAATCGGGGCCGCTAGCACAGATACGCAGTATTTT; CDR3 protein: CASSLAIGAASTDTQYF
V gene: TRBV30; clone size: NA; J gene: TRBJ2-1; D gene: NA; CDR3 DNA: TGTGCCTGGAGTAAAGGGTACAATGAGCAGTTCTTC; CDR3 protein: CAWSKGYNEQFF
V gene: TRBV5-1; clone size: once; J gene: TRBJ2-1; D gene: TRBD2; CDR3 DNA: TGCGCCAGCAGCTCTGCTCATACGGGACTAGCGGGGCCCTACAATGAGCAGTTCTTC; CDR3 protein: CASSSAHTGLAGPYNEQFF
V gene: TRBV28; clone size: NA; J gene: TRBJ2-2; D gene: NA; CDR3 DNA: TGTGCCAGCAGTCGGGCCCGCTGGGGGGGCGGGGAGCTGGTTTTT; CDR3 protein: CASSRARWGGGELVF
V gene: TRBV19; clone size: NA; J gene: TRBJ2-2; D gene: TRBD1; CDR3 DNA: TGTGCCAGTAGTCTCAGGACAGGGGTGCCCGGGGAGCTGTTTTTT; CDR3 protein: CASSLRTGVPGELFF
V gene: TRBV28; clone size: NA; J gene: TRBJ1-4; D gene: NA; CDR3 DNA: TGTGCCAGCAGTTTGGACAGAGGGGGAGAAAAACTGTTTTTT; CDR3 protein: CASSLDRGGEKLFF
V gene: TRBV7-9; clone size: once; J gene: TRBJ2-3; D gene: NA; CDR3 DNA: TGTGCCAGCAGCTCACAAGCTGGGGGAACTAGCACAGATACGCAGTATTTT; CDR3 protein: CASSSQAGGTSTDTQYF
V gene: TRBV7-9; clone size: NA; J gene: TRBJ2-3; D gene: NA; CDR3 DNA: TGTGCCAGCAGCTTACTAGCAGATACGCAGTATTTT; CDR3 protein: CASSLLADTQYF
V gene: TRBV23-1; clone size: once; J gene: TRBJ2-3; D gene: NA; CDR3 DNA: TGCGCCAGCAGCCTCCCCCCCCCTGGCGGCAGGGGAGAAAAGGGTGTCGCCACAGATACGCAGTATTTT; CDR3 protein: CASSLPPPGGRGEKGVATDTQYF
V gene: TRBV5-1; clone size: few; J gene: TRBJ2-1; D gene: TRBD2; CDR3 DNA: TGCGCCAGCAGCTTCGGGGGGGCGGAAAACAATGAGCAGTTCTTC; CDR3 protein: CASSFGGAENNEQFF
V gene: TRBV19; clone size: NA; J gene: TRBJ1-1; D gene: NA; CDR3 DNA: TGTGCCAGTAGTATAACGGGAGCGAACACTGAAGCTTTCTTT; CDR3 protein: CASSITGANTEAFF
V gene: TRBV30; clone size: NA; J gene: TRBJ2-2; D gene: NA; CDR3 DNA: TGTGCCTGGGGGGTCGGACTGAACACCGGGGAGCTGTTTTTT; CDR3 protein: CAWGVGLNTGELFF
V gene: TRBV6-1; clone size: NA; J gene: TRBJ2-4; D gene: TRBD2; CDR3 DNA: TGTGCCAGCAGTGAAGCCGGGGGGAAAAACATTCAGTACTTC; CDR3 protein: CASSEAGGKNIQYF
V gene: TRBV28; clone size: few; J gene: TRBJ1-3; D gene: TRBD1; CDR3 DNA: TGTGCCAGCAGTTCTCATCTGTCGACAGGGGGCGGAAACACCATATATTTT; CDR3 protein: CASSSHLSTGGGNTIYF
V gene: TRBV5-6; clone size: few; J gene: TRBJ2-1; D gene: NA; CDR3 DNA: TGTGCCAGCAGCAGAAGCTCAGGTGAGCAGTTCTTC; CDR3 protein: CASSRSSGEQFF
V gene: TRBV7-9; clone size: NA; J gene: TRBJ2-5; D gene: TRBD2; CDR3 DNA: TGTGCCAGCAGCTTATCCGCGGGGGGGCCGCGGGAGGAGACCCAGTACTTC; CDR3 protein: CASSLSAGGPREETQYF
V gene: TRBV19; clone size: NA; J gene: TRBJ2-2; D gene: NA; CDR3 DNA: TGTGCCAGTAGTATCGCACAGGGTAACACCGGGGAGCTGTTTTTT; CDR3 protein: CASSIAQGNTGELFF
V gene: TRBV6-1; clone size: few; J gene: TRBJ2-1; D gene: TRBD2; CDR3 DNA: TGTACCGGGGGGGGGAGCTCCTACAATGAGCAGTTCTTC; CDR3 protein: CTGGGSSYNEQFF
V gene: TRBV5-1; clone size: few; J gene: TRBJ1-4; D gene: TRBD1; CDR3 DNA: TGCGCCAGCAGCAGGGACAGGGAGACTCTGTTTTTT; CDR3 protein: CASSRDRETLFF
V gene: TRBV28; clone size: NA; J gene: TRBJ2-3; D gene: NA; CDR3 DNA: TGTGCCAGCAGTTATAATTCACGGGGGGCCGGGGATACGCAGTATTTT; CDR3 protein: CASSYNSRGAGDTQYF
V gene: TRBV27; clone size: NA; J gene: TRBJ1-1; D gene: NA; CDR3 DNA: TGTGCCAGCACCCCTACCCGGATTTCTCGGGGTGAAGCTTTCTTT; CDR3 protein: CASTPTRISRGEAFF
V gene: TRBV7-5; clone size: NA; J gene: TRBJ1-6; D gene: NA; CDR3 DNA: TGTGCCACCAAGCGGGGGGCGCCGGGCCCCTCACCCCTCCACTTT; CDR3 protein: CATKRGAPGPSPLHF
V gene: TRBV28; clone size: NA; J gene: TRBJ1-2; D gene: TRBD1; CDR3 DNA: TGTGCCAGCAGTGACTACGGGACAGGGGGCGGAAGCGGCTACACCTTC; CDR3 protein: CASSDYGTGGGSGYTF
V gene: TRBV14; clone size: NA; J gene: TRBJ2-1; D gene: NA; CDR3 DNA: TGTGCCAGCAGCAGAGGACGGAACAATGAGCAGTTCTTC; CDR3 protein: CASSRGRNNEQFF